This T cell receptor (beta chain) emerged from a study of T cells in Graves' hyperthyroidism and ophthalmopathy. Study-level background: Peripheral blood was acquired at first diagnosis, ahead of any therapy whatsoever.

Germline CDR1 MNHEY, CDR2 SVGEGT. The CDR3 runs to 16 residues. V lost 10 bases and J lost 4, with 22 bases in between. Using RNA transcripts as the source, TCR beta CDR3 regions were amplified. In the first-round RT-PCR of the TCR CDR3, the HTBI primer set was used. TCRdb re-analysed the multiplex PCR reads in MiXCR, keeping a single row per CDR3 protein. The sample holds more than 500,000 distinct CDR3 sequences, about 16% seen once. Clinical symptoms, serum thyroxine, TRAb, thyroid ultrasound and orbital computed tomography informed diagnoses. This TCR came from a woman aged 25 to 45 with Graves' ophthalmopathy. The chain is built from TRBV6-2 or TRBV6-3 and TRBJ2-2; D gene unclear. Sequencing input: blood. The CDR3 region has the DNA TGTGCCACCACCGGAAACTTATTTGTGGCCACCGGGGAGCTGTTTTTT. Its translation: CATTGNLFVATGELFF.